This is a list of T cell receptor beta chains from one sample in a study of CDR3 diversity in severe acne. MiXCR, run by TCRdb on the PCR reads, gives a single entry per CDR3 protein. Of about 85,000 distinct CDR3 sequences detected, roughly half appear once; the ten largest clones hold around 9.1%. The sample was blood. The receptor set was obtained from a male donor in good health, serving as a control. Both conserved end residues are part of each CDR3. Rows may omit the clone size; those that give it use once, few, many or a size class.

V	size	CDR3
TRBV20-1	-	CSARPRDREGGYTF
TRBV10-1	-	CASSEVAGGTEAFF
TRBV11-3	-	CASSPPGTGSSYEQYF
TRBV5-1	-	CASSPIAYPGHGYTF
TRBV19	few	CASSRDSNTEAFF
TRBV7-4	-	CASSLAGANYGYTF
TRBV5-1	-	CASRPTSGDSYEQYF
TRBV11-2	many	CASKEGGMETQYF
TRBV20-1	many	CSAIGGGAYEQYF
TRBV7-2	-	CASSLGEGGRGNTIYF
TRBV20-1	-	CSARLQLNTEAFFGRPRSSPLHF
TRBV6-4	-	CAAGETQYF
TRBV19	few	CASSIDRGPGLETQYF
TRBV24-1	few	CATSEGPRPTDTQYF
TRBV10-3	-	CAIGESRRDSHEQFF
TRBV29-1	-	CSVTSGRGSTDTQYF
TRBV12-3/TRBV12-4	-	CASSSNPRPYEQYF
TRBV6-1	-	CASSGQGSSDTQYF
TRBV6-5	-	CASSYSSGLTEAFF
TRBV25-1	-	CASSRDGGANEQYF
TRBV20-1	-	CRAQGANEQFF
TRBV15	once	CATSRGANTEAFF
TRBV20-1	-	CSARQGLRELFF
TRBV29-1	once	CSRGTVIPYEQCF
TRBV6-5	many	CASSYSRPEGTTDTQYF
TRBV20-1	-	CSATSRTGTSYGYTF
TRBV12-3/TRBV12-4	-	CASSSPCYEQYF
TRBV10-3	-	CAIRGADYGYTF
TRBV2	-	CASSLAVGTYEQYF
TRBV5-4	-	CASSFEGGGINEQFF
TRBV20-1	once	CSARDTGGRRGYTF
TRBV6-6	many	CASSQALLNTGGYTF
TRBV20-1	-	CSARDWGTRGDTQFF
TRBV20-1	-	CSASSLQGPQGAFF
TRBV7-3	-	CASRQGSNTGELFF
TRBV20-1	many	CSASVDLTEAFF
TRBV6-6	once	CASSGNQIYF
TRBV9	-	CAAATRDRGYEQYF
TRBV7-9	-	CASLAWVVEETQYF
TRBV29-1	-	CSGRLDQETQYF